Shown below are 14 T cell receptor beta chains from a single sample sequenced in a study of T-cell memory formation after mild COVID-19. TCRdb recomputed calls from the 5' RACE reads with MiXCR, one row per CDR3 protein. The sample consists of around 29,000 distinct CDR3 sequences, approximately 12% of them appearing once. Specimen: PBMCs or a T cell subset sorted from them (not recorded which). These receptors were obtained from an adult woman who had mild COVID-19 (a few samples of this study predate the infection). Cell type and time point are not known.

This clonotype has ten or more counts. The chain employs TRBV20-1 and TRBJ2-3; 7 nucleotides line up with TRBD2. This CDR3 comprises 13 residues. Looked up from germline, CDR1 is DFQATT and CDR2 is SNEGSKA (reference sequence). Unmatched junction bases numbered 10, after V lost 8 bases and J lost 5 bases. CDR3 protein: CSPWGGDLDTQYF. The DNA of the CDR3 is TGCAGTCCCTGGGGGGGAGATCTAGATACGCAGTATTTT.

This clonotype occurred many times. The V gene is TRBV10-3, the J gene TRBJ2-7; TRBD1 aligns across 8 bases. CDR1 is ENHRY, CDR2 SYGVKD, per germline. This CDR3 is 14 amino acids long. V dropped 6 bases and J dropped 2; count of bases not matched to a gene: 6. This chain's CDR3 is CAISEDRETYEQYF. The CDR3 nucleotides read TGTGCCATCAGCGAGGACAGGGAAACCTACGAGCAGTACTTC.

At least ten counts were recorded for this clonotype. This rearrangement joins TRBV13 to TRBJ2-1; TRBD1 is a possible D gene (5 bases). The germline V and J ends were trimmed by 5 bases and 7 bases, with 18 bases remaining between them. The CDR3 extends over 15 amino acids. Germline V gene lookup returns CDR1 PRHDT and CDR2 FYEKMQ (reference sequence). The CDR3 reads CASSDTKGDINEQFF. The CDR3 DNA reads TGTGCCAGCAGCGATACTAAAGGGGATATTAATGAGCAGTTCTTC. Combining the CDR3 with reference TRBV13 and TRBJ2-1 gives the whole variable domain AAGVIQSPRHLIKEKRETATLKCYPIPRHDTVYWYQQGPGQDPQFLISFYEKMQSDKGSIPDRFSAQQFSDYHSELNMSSLELGDSALYFCASSDTKGDINEQFFGPGTRLTVL.

This clonotype appeared many times. J is TRBJ2-1 and V is TRBV30, with D perhaps TRBD1 or TRBD2 (6 bases each). This CDR3 has 14 residues. V lost 2 bases to trimming and J lost 6 bases, with 14 bases between them. CDR1 is GTSNPN, CDR2 SVGIG, per germline (reference sequence). The CDR3 spells CAWSRPGEANEQFF. CDR3 coding DNA: TGTGCCTGGAGTCGTCCAGGGGAGGCCAATGAGCAGTTCTTC.

The chain uses TRBV6-1 and TRBJ1-1; perhaps TRBD1 as D (5 bases). Germline lookup yields CDR1 MNHNS and CDR2 SASEGT. V was pared by 5 bases and J by 6 bases, with 13 bases between. This CDR3 has 13 residues. CDR3 protein: CASSPPGSPEAFF. The CDR3 nucleotides read TGTGCCAGCAGTCCCCCAGGGAGCCCTGAAGCTTTCTTT.

This clonotype showed up many times. This chain links TRBV7-9 with TRBJ2-3; weak D call: TRBD2 (6 bases). CDR3 length: 14 residues. In germline, CDR1 is SEHNR, CDR2 FQNEAQ (reference sequence). V was clipped by 5 bases and J by 5 bases, with 14 bases between them. The CDR3 spells CASSPGLIVDTQYF. For the CDR3, the DNA is TGTGCCAGCAGCCCGGGACTGATAGTAGATACGCAGTATTTT.

This clonotype was seen repeatedly, ten times or more. The gene calls are TRBV11-2 and TRBJ2-3; 10 positions agree with TRBD2. The CDR3 covers 16 residues. The germline V gene encodes CDR1 SGHAT and CDR2 FQNNGV. The V gene end was trimmed by 5 bases and the J gene end by 5 bases; junction bases not matched to a gene: 10. CDR3 sequence: CASSLKAGGPIDTQYF. In nucleotides, the CDR3 is TGTGCCAGCAGCCTAAAAGCGGGAGGGCCAATAGATACGCAGTATTTT.

The sample holds many counts of this clonotype. This chain's CDR3 is CASSSGLVGGNEQFF. CDR3 DNA: TGTGCCAGCAGCTCAGGACTTGTCGGAGGAAATGAGCAGTTCTTC. The J gene is TRBJ2-1, the V gene TRBV7-2; weak D call: TRBD2 (5 bases). V was trimmed by 4 bases and J by 7 bases, leaving 17 bases between them. The CDR3 has 15 residues. CDR1 SGHTA and CDR2 FQGNSA come from the germline V gene.

This clonotype was seen at least ten times. The V and J genes are TRBV29-1 and TRBJ1-1, with 8 bases aligning to TRBD1. V gave up 5 bases and J gave up 1 base; unmatched junction bases: 3. CDR3 length: 13 amino acids. Germline V gene sequence: CDR1 SQVTM, CDR2 ANQGSEA. The CDR3 spells CSVLTGANTEAFF. CDR3 nucleotides: TGCAGCGTTCTGACAGGGGCGAACACTGAAGCTTTCTTT.

This clonotype was observed at least ten times. This chain connects TRBV20-1 to TRBJ2-1; perhaps TRBD2 as D (5 bases). V was pared by 4 bases and J by 0 bases, with 13 bases between. This CDR3 region has 15 residues. Per the germline V gene, CDR1 is DFQATT and CDR2 is SNEGSKA (reference sequence). The CDR3 nucleotides are TGCAGTGCTACGCGGGCGGCTATCTCCTACAATGAGCAGTTCTTC. Translating gives CSATRAAISYNEQFF.

In this sample, this clonotype turned up many times. The J gene is TRBJ1-2, the V gene TRBV20-1; 7 bases map to TRBD1. The V gene's germline CDR1 is DFQATT and CDR2 SNEGSKA (reference sequence). The CDR3 is made up of 15 amino acids. V gave up 6 bases and J gave up 1 base; unmatched junction bases: 11. CDR3 in amino acids: CSAQTDRVLNYGYTF. In DNA, the CDR3 is TGCAGTGCCCAAACCGACAGGGTTCTTAACTATGGCTACACCTTC.

This clonotype is labeled medium-sized. V gene TRBV4-1 combines with J gene TRBJ2-3; D not certain. V was cut by 4 bases and J by 5 bases, with 10 bases left in between. The CDR3 length is 13 residues. Germline V gene sequence: CDR1 MGHRA, CDR2 YSYEKL. CDR3 protein: CASSRVVGDTQYF. The CDR3 DNA reads as TGCGCCAGCAGCCGAGTGGTGGGAGATACGCAGTATTTT.

This clonotype has a count of ten or more. J is TRBJ2-1 and V is TRBV5-4, with a weak D call TRBD2 (6 bases). From germline, CDR1 is SGHNT and CDR2 YYREEE (reference sequence). CDR3 length equals 15 residues. V was pared by 4 bases and J by 0 bases, with 11 bases between. The CDR3 DNA sequence: TGTGCCAGCAGCGGGGGGTACGGCTCCTACAATGAGCAGTTCTTC. Translation: CASSGGYGSYNEQFF.

CDR3 protein: CASSLSGSGANVLTF. The CDR3 DNA follows: TGTGCCAGCAGCTTAAGTGGCTCTGGGGCCAACGTCCTGACTTTC. J is TRBJ2-6 and V is TRBV7-2; no reliable D call. The germline CDR1 and CDR2 sequences are SGHTA and FQGNSA. The CDR3 spans 15 residues. Trimming removed 2 bases at V and 0 bases at J, with 5 bases between.